This record covers a single TCR beta chain. What it binds is not known. These data originate in a study of graft-versus-host responses after intestinal transplantation. On the study more broadly: Multivisceral, liver-intestinal, or isolated intestinal transplants were given to recipients. Each recipient received anti-thymocyte globulin induction, then tacrolimus and steroids for about 3 years.

Notes on the study in general: The recipient marrow held GvH clones, and some of them showed up first in ileum or blood.

TCRdb's table, derived via immunoSEQ multiplex PCR, lists solely in-frame clones and lacks some. The data show over 80,000 clones, 91% seen once. Germline CDR1 and CDR2: SGDLS and YYNGEE. The CDR3 totals 17 residues. J was trimmed by 2 bases and V by 4 bases; bases with no gene match: 9. V and J are TRBV9 and TRBJ2-2; 9 bases map to TRBD1. The TCR originated in a human donor who was the organ donor for an intestinal transplant. The sequences come from unstimulated CD4+ T cells sorted from spleen or lymph node cells, collected before transplant. The CDR3 is CASSPYGQGFNTGELFF. The CDR3 DNA follows: TGTGCCAGCAGCCCATACGGACAGGGGTTTAACACCGGGGAGCTGTTTTTT.